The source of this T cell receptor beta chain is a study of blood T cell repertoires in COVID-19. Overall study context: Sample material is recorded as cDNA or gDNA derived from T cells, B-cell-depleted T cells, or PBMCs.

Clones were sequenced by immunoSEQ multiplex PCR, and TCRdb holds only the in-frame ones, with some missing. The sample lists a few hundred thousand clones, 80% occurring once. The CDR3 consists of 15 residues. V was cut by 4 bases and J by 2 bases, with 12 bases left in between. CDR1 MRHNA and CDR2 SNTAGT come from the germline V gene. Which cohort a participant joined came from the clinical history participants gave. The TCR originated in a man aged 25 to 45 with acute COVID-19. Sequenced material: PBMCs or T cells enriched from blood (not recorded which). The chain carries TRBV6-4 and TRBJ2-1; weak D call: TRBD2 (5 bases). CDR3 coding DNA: TGTGCCAGCAGTGTTACGGGAAACGCCTACAATGAGCAGTTCTTC. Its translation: CASSVTGNAYNEQFF.